This is a list of T cell receptor beta chains from one sample in a study of response to subunit inactivated influenza vaccine. TCRdb reprocessed the RT-PCR reads via MiXCR and lists one record per CDR3 protein. Among around 850,000 distinct CDR3 sequences listed, less than 20% were seen once. This sample comprised PBMCs from blood, obtained roughly 5 days after vaccination. These receptors came from a man between 45 and 60 years old who received an inactivated influenza vaccine. Both conserved end residues are part of each CDR3. D genes are given only for firm matches. Part of the rows lack a size; the others show once, few, many or a class for expanded clones.

DNA | CDR3 | V | D | size | J
TGTGCCAGCAGCCATAGGAGGTCAGAGACCCAGTACTTC | CASSHRRSETQYF | TRBV3-1 | . | once | TRBJ2-5
TGTGCCAGCAGCTTAATCGTTGGGGTAGCGGGAGGAGAGACCCAGTACTTC | CASSLIVGVAGGETQYF | TRBV7-2 | TRBD2 | few | TRBJ2-5
TGTGCCAGCAGTCCGACCTTCAGGACCGGACTGCTTTCCGAGCAGTACTTC | CASSPTFRTGLLSEQYF | TRBV28 | . | . | TRBJ2-7
TGTGCCAGCAGTCCCCAGACAGGGGGCTACGAGCAGTACTTC | CASSPQTGGYEQYF | TRBV6-1 | TRBD1 | . | TRBJ2-7
TGTGCCAGCAGCACCGGGCCGGGCGGCAATCAGCCCCAGCATTTT | CASSTGPGGNQPQHF | TRBV7-2 | . | . | TRBJ1-5
TGTGCCATCAGTGAGTCAGGGACATACTACGAGCAGTACTTC | CAISESGTYYEQYF | TRBV10-3 | . | . | TRBJ2-7
TGTGCCAGCAGCTTAGCGCTGGGGCATCCCGAGCAGTACTTC | CASSLALGHPEQYF | TRBV7-8 | . | . | TRBJ2-7
TGTGCCAGCAGCTTATCAGGTAGTCTCCAACTAGCGGGAGCGCAGTACTTC | CASSLSGSLQLAGAQYF | TRBV7-2 | TRBD2 | . | TRBJ2-7
TGCAGTGCTAGAGGACGCCAGGGGAATAATGGCTACACCTTC | CSARGRQGNNGYTF | TRBV20-1 | . | many | TRBJ1-2
TGTGCCAGCAGGGGGCGGGGTTCCTACAATGAGCAGTTCTTC | CASRGRGSYNEQFF | TRBV5-5 | . | few | TRBJ2-1
TGTGCCAGCAGCTTGTGGCTGGGTGCAGATACGCAGTATTTT | CASSLWLGADTQYF | TRBV7-2 | . | few | TRBJ2-3
TGTGCCAGCAGCCATGGGACAGGGACTAGCAATCAGCCCCAGCATTTT | CASSHGTGTSNQPQHF | TRBV11-2 | TRBD1 | few | TRBJ1-5
TGCGCCAGCAGCTTGGGGGGGTTAAAGGGTTACAATGAGCAGTTCTTC | CASSLGGLKGYNEQFF | TRBV5-1 | . | few | TRBJ2-1
TGCGCCAGCAGCCAAGAGTCAGGGAGTTTCTACGAGCAGTACTTC | CASSQESGSFYEQYF | TRBV4-3 | . | few | TRBJ2-7
TGTGCCAGCAGCTTAGACGTCAGACGCACCGGGGAGCTGTTTTTT | CASSLDVRRTGELFF | TRBV11-2 | . | . | TRBJ2-2
TGCAGTGCTTATACTAGCGGGTTCACCGGGGAGCTGTTTTTT | CSAYTSGFTGELFF | TRBV20-1 | TRBD2 | few | TRBJ2-2
TGTGCCAGCAGTTACGGGGACAGTGTGCAAGAGACCCAGTACTTC | CASSYGDSVQETQYF | TRBV6-2/TRBV6-3 | TRBD1 | few | TRBJ2-5
TGTGCCAGTACCAAAGTCGTGGGCAGGGGCAATGAGCAGTTCTTC | CASTKVVGRGNEQFF | TRBV19 | . | . | TRBJ2-1
TGTGCCAGCAGCTTGGGACTAGCGGGGGGAGGATACAATGAGCAGTTCTTC | CASSLGLAGGGYNEQFF | TRBV5-6 | TRBD2 | many | TRBJ2-1
TGTGCCAGCAGTCCAAAGGGACAGCGTCTGAAGGAGCAGTTCTTC | CASSPKGQRLKEQFF | TRBV6-1 | TRBD1 | few | TRBJ2-1
TGTGCCAGCAGTTACGCCCCGGACGGTTTTGGCTACACCTTC | CASSYAPDGFGYTF | TRBV6-5 | . | few | TRBJ1-2
TGTGCCAGCAGTTCTGGACTGGGTAGGCAGTATTTT | CASSSGLGRQYF | TRBV6-5 | . | . | TRBJ2-3